The following is a T cell receptor beta chain sequence with its context. The antigen remains undetermined. One end of the junction fails to match germline, which may point to a read error. RNA transcripts served as the template for amplifying TCR beta CDR3 regions. TCR CDR3 underwent first-round RT-PCR with the HTBI primer set. TCRdb fed the multiplex PCR reads into MiXCR, producing one record per CDR3 protein. Here the sample spans some 600,000 distinct CDR3 sequences, more than 11% being singletons. The data are from a study of T cells in Graves' hyperthyroidism and ophthalmopathy. Study findings and constraints: Most thyroid clonotypes that were expanded above 0.001 also turned up in blood.

Blood was sampled at initial diagnosis of hyperthyroidism, prior to onset of any ophthalmopathy symptoms. The receptor comes from a woman aged 30 to 39 with Graves' hyperthyroidism that later progressed to Graves' ophthalmopathy. Source material: blood.

This CDR3 reads CASSPPGGGDYNEQSF. In nucleotides, the CDR3 is TGTGCCAGCAGCCCCCCCGGGGGCGGGGACTACAATGAGCAGTCCTTC. The rearrangement links TRBV7-6 to TRBJ2-1; a possible D gene is TRBD2 (7 bases). This CDR3 is built from 16 residues. Germline CDR1 SGHVS, CDR2 FNYEAQ.